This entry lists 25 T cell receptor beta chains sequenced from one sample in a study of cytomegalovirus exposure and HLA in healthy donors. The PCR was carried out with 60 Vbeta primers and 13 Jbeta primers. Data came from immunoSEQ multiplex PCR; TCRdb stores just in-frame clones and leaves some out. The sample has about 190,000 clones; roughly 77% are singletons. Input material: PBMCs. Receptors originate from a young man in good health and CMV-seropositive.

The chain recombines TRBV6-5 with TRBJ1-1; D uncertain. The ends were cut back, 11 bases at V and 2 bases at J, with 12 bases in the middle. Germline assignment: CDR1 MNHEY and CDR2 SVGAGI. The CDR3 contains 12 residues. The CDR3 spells CAAGSGNTEAFF. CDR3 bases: TGTGCCGCTGGGTCGGGAAACACTGAAGCTTTCTTT.

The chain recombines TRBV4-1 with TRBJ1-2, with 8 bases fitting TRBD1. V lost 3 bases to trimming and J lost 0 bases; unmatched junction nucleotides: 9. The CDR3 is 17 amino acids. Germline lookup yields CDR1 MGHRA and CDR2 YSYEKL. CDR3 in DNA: TGCGCCAGCAGCCACACAGGGGGGGCGAGGGCTAACTATGGCTACACCTTC. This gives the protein CASSHTGGARANYGYTF.

CDR3 in amino acids: CASRVTGQLTGELFF. As DNA, the CDR3 is TGTGCCAGCAGGGTTACGGGACAACTCACCGGGGAGCTGTTTTTT. The V gene is TRBV7-2, the J gene TRBJ2-2, with D perhaps matching TRBD1 (6 bases). This CDR3 contains 15 residues. Germline CDR1 SGHTA, CDR2 FQGNSA. V lost 6 bases to trimming and J lost 4 bases, with 15 bases between them.

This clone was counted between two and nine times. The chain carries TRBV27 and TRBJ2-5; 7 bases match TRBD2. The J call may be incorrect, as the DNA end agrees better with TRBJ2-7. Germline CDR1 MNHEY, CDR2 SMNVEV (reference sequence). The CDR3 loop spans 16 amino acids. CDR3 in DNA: TGTGCCAGCAGCTCCTTAGGAGGAGCGGGAAGCTACGAGCAGTACTTC. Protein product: CASSSLGGAGSYEQYF.

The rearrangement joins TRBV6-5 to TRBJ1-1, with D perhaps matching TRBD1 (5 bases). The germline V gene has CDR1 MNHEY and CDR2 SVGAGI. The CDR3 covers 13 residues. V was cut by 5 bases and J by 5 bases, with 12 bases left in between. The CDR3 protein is CASSQGGGTEAFF. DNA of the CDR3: TGTGCCAGCAGTCAGGGCGGGGGAACTGAAGCTTTCTTT.

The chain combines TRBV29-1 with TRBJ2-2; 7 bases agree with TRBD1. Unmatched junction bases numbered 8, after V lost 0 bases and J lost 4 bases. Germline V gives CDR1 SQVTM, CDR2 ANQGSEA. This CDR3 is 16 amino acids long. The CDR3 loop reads CSVEDLRQGSTGELFF. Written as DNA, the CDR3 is TGCAGCGTTGAAGATCTGAGACAGGGTAGCACCGGGGAGCTGTTTTTT.

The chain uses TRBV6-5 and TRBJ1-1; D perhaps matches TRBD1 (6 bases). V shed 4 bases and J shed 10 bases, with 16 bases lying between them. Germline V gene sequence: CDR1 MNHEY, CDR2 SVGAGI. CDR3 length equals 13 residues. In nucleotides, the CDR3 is TGTGCCAGCAGTTTTGGTACAGGGAGACCAGCTTTCTTT. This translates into CASSFGTGRPAFF.

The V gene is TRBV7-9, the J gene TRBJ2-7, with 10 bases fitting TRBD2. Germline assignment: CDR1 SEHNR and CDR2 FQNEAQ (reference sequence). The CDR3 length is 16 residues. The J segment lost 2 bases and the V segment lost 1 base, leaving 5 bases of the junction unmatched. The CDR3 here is CASSLVRLAGAYEQYF. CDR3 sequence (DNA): TGTGCCAGCAGCTTAGTTCGGCTAGCGGGGGCCTACGAGCAGTACTTC.

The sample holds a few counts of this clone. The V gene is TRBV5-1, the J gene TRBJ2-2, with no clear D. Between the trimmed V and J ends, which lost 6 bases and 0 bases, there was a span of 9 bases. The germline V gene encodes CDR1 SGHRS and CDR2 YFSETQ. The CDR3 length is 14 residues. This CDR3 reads CASTIRANTGELFF. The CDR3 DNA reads TGCGCCAGCACCATCCGAGCGAACACCGGGGAGCTGTTTTTT.

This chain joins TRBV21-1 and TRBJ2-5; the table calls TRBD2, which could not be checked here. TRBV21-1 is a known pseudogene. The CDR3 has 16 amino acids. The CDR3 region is CASRPQREGLAETQYF. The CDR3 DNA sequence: TGTGCCAGCAGACCCCAGCGGGAGGGCCTGGCAGAGACCCAGTACTTC.

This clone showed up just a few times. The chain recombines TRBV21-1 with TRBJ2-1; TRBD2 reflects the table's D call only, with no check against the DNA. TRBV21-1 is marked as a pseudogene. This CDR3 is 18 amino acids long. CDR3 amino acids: CASSKGVGGQCSRNEQFF. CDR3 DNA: TGTGCCAGCAGCAAAGGGGTCGGGGGGCAATGCAGCCGCAATGAGCAGTTCTTC.

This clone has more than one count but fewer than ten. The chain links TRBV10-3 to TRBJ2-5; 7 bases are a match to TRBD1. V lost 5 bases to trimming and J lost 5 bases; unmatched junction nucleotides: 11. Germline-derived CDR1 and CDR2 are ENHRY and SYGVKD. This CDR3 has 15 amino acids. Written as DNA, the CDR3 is TGTGCCATCAGTCCAGGGGGACAGTCTGGGGAGACCCAGTACTTC. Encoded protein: CAISPGGQSGETQYF.

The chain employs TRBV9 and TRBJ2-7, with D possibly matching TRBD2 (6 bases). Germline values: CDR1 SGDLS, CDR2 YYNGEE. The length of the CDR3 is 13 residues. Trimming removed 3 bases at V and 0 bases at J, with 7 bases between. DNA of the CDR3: TGTGCCAGCAGCGGCGGGGACTCCTACGAGCAGTACTTC. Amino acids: CASSGGDSYEQYF.

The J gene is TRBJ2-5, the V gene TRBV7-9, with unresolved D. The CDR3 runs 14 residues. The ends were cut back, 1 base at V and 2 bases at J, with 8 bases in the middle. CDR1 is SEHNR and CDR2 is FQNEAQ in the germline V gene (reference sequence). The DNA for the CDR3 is TGTGCCAGCAGCTTAGTAGAGTTTCAAGAGACCCAGTACTTC. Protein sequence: CASSLVEFQETQYF.

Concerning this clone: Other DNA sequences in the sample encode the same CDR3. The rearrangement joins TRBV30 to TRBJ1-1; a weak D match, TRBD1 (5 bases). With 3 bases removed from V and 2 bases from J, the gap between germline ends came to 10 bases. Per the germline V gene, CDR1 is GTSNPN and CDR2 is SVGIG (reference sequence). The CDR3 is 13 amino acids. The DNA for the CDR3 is TGTGCCTGGAGCCGCGGGGGAAACACTGAAGCTTTCTTT. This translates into CAWSRGGNTEAFF.

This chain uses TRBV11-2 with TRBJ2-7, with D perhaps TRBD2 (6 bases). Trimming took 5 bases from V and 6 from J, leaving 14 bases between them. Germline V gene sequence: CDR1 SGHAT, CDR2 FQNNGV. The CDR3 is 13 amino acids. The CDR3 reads CASSRTQGGEQYF. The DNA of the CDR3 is TGTGCCAGCAGCCGCACGCAGGGAGGCGAGCAGTACTTC.

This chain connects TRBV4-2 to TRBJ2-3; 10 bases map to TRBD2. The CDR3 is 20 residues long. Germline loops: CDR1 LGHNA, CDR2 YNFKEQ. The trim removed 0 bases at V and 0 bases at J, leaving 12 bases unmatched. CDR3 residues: CASSQEASGSALRSTDTQYF. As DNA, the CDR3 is TGTGCCAGCAGCCAAGAGGCTAGCGGGAGTGCGCTCAGGAGCACAGATACGCAGTATTTT.

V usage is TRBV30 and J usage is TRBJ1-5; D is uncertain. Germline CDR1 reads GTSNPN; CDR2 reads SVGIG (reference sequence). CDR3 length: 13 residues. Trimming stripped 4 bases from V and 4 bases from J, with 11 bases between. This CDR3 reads CAWTPGLNQPQHF. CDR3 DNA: TGTGCCTGGACTCCTGGACTAAATCAGCCCCAGCATTTT.

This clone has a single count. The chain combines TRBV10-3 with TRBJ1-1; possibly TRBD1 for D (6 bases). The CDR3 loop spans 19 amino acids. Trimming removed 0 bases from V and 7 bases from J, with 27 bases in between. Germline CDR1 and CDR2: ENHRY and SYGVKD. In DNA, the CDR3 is TGTGCCATCAGTGAGTCAAGGGGGTTCCCCCGACTGGAGAGGGATGAAGCTTTCTTT. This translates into CAISESRGFPRLERDEAFF.

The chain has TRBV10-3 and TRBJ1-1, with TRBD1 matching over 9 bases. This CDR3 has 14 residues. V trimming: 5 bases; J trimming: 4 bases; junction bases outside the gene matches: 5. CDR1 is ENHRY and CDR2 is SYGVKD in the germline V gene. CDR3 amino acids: CAISQGQGGTEAFF. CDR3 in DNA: TGTGCCATCAGTCAGGGACAGGGAGGCACTGAAGCTTTCTTT.

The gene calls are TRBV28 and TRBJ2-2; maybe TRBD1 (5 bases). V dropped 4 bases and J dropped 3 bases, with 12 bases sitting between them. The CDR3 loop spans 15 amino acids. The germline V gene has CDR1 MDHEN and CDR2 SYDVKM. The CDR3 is CASSWRQTHTGELFF. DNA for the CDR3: TGTGCCAGCAGTTGGAGACAGACCCACACCGGGGAGCTGTTTTTT.

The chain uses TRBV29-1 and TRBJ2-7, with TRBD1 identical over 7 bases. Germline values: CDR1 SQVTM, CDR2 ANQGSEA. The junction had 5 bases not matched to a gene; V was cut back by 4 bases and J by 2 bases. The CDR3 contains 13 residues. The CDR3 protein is CSVGDDRAYEQYF. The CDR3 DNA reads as TGCAGCGTTGGGGATGACAGGGCCTACGAGCAGTACTTC.

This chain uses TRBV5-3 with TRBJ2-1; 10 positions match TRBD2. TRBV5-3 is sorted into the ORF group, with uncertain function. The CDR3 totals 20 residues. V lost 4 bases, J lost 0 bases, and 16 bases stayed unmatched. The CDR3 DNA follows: TGTGCCAGAAGCGCTCTAGCGGGAGACCCCCCGTTTCGCTCCTACAATGAGCAGTTCTTC. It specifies CARSALAGDPPFRSYNEQFF.

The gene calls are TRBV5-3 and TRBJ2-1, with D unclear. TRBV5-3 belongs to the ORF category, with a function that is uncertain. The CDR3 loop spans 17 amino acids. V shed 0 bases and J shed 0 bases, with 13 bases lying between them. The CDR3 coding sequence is TGTGCCAGAAGCTTGGGACAAAACCCGAGCTCCTACAATGAGCAGTTCTTC. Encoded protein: CARSLGQNPSSYNEQFF.

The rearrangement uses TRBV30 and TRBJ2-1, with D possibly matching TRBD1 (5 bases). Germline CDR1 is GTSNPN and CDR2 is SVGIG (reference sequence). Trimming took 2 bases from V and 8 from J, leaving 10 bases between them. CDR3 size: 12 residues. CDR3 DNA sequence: TGTGCCTGGAGTCGTGGCAGGGATGAGCAGTTCTTC. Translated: CAWSRGRDEQFF.